The T cell receptor (beta chain) under discussion was sequenced for a study of tumor-infiltrating lymphocytes in primary liver carcinoma. It was from approximately 20-30 mg of unsorted bulk tissue that RNA and DNA were co-extracted. Germline CDR1 reads SGHKS; CDR2 reads YYEKEE (reference sequence). The CDR3 sequence is 13 residues long. Overall study findings and caveats: Tumor tissue displayed a significantly greater top-250-clone fraction than blood (p = 0.039).

This clonotype has at least ten counts. The antigen is unknown. Given a much more abundant clone one base away, this may be a read error. TCR beta cDNA came from about 0.55 ug total RNA, primed with a constant-region primer. Libraries for TCR beta were built through three nested multiplex PCR rounds, which together made up a slightly modified ARM-PCR procedure. Investigators reported that the first two PCR rounds, at around 10 cycles each, used TRBV1-TRBV30 forward primers with a C-beta reverse primer. TCRdb reprocessed the multiplex PCR reads with MiXCR, giving one entry per CDR3 protein. The sample holds 99,000 or so distinct CDR3 sequences; roughly 69% are singletons and the top ten take 9% to 10%.

This clonotype was sampled from a woman aged 60 to 75 with primary liver carcinoma and hepatitis B virus infection. The V call is TRBV5-5, the J call TRBJ1-1, with no clear D. The sequencing sample was made of liver tumor tissue from sampling region 5. As for subset: tumor region T5, tumor centre. The CDR3 sequence: CASSREFNTGAFF. In DNA form, the CDR3 reads TGTGCCAGCAGCCGGGAGTTCAACACTGGAGCTTTCTTT.